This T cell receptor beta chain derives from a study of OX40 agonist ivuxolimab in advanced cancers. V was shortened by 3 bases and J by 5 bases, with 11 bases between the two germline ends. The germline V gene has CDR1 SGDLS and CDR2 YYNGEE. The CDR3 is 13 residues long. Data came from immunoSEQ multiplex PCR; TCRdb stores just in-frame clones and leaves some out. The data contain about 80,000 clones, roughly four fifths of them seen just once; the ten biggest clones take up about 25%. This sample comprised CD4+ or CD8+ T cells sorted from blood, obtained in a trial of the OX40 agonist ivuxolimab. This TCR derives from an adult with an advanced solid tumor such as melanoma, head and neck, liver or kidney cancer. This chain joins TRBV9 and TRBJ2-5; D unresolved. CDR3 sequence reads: CASSAGPGETQYF. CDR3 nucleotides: TGTGCCAGCAGCGCCGGGCCTGGGGAGACCCAGTACTTC. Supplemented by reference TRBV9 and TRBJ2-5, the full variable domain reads DSGVTQTPKHLITATGQRVTLRCSPRSGDLSVYWYQQSLDQGLQFLIQYYNGEERAKGNILERFSAQQFPDLHSELNLSSLELGDSALYFCASSAGPGETQYFGPGTRLLVL.